The text below deals with one T cell receptor beta chain. What it recognizes is unknown. These data come from a study of type 1 regulatory T cells. Study in general: T-allo10 is a Tr1-enriched, alloantigen-specific CD4 T cell product made in vitro.

TCRdb independently ran MiXCR on the reads; one entry per CDR3 protein. Here the sample spans tens of thousands of distinct CDR3 sequences, around 70% being singletons. Germline CDR1 reads SGHRS; CDR2 reads YFSETQ. The CDR3 sequence is 14 residues long. V lost 1 base, J lost 3 bases, and 11 bases lay in between. Specimen: cultured T cells, either the whole culture or a sorted T cell fraction (not recorded which). Subset specified: Tr1-enriched cell product generated in vitro against host alloantigens. This TCR was sampled from a human donor in good health. V usage is TRBV5-1 and J usage is TRBJ2-7; the D gene is possibly TRBD1 (5 bases). Here the CDR3 reads CASSLSGRDYEQYF. CDR3 coding DNA: TGCGCCAGCAGCTTGTCAGGGCGAGACTACGAGCAGTACTTC.